This T cell receptor beta chain was sequenced for a study of shared clonotypes between healthy human individuals. Broader study findings: Specimens sampled were limited to blood, with tissue repertoires likely differing. It was the non-shared clonotypes that had lower generation probabilities than clonotypes shared by all four donors. Around 5% was the fraction of naive CD4 clonotypes found shared across a few donors.

Turning to this clone: Its antigen remains unidentified.

V gave up 4 bases and J gave up 12 bases; unmatched junction bases: 12. Germline CDR1 MDHEN, CDR2 SYDVKM. This CDR3 region has 13 residues. Assay used: immunoSEQ multiplex PCR; TCRdb lists only in-frame clones, some missing. The sample has 230,000 or so clones, 65% seen once; the top ten hold over 8.5%. A CD45RA-negative memory subset and a CD45RA+ naive subset were separated from the CD4+ cells. V and J are TRBV28 and TRBJ2-7, with 7 bases lining up with TRBD2. Sequenced input: memory CD4+ T cells sorted from blood. Subset: CD45RA-negative fraction. The receptor was derived from a man aged 25-45 years in good health. CDR3 protein: CASSSGEGRNLYF. The CDR3 DNA reads as TGTGCCAGCAGTTCGGGGGAGGGACGGAACTTGTACTTC. Full variable domain (remainder filled in from reference TRBV28 and TRBJ2-7): DVKVTQSSRYLVKRTGEKVFLECVQDMDHENMFWYRQDPGLGLRLIYFSYDVKMKEKGDIPEGYSVSREKKERFSLILESASTNQTSMYLCASSSGEGRNLYFGPGTRLTVT.